This TCR beta chain was obtained from a study of blood T cell repertoires in COVID-19. Study-level information: Nucleic acid was either cDNA or gDNA, and it came from T cells, B-cell-depleted T cells, or PBMCs.

Cohorts were assigned according to the clinical history that participants reported. There are 13 residues in the CDR3. The V end lost 4 bases, the J end lost 6 bases, and 10 bases lay between the germline ends. Germline V CDR1 and CDR2: LGHDT, YNNKEL (reference sequence). Only in-frame clones appear in the TCRdb table, and some are missing; sequencing was by immunoSEQ multiplex PCR. This table holds under 500,000 clones, nearly 90% found once. Sequences were obtained from PBMCs or T cells enriched from blood (not recorded which). The chain combines TRBV3-1 (or the pseudogene TRBV3-2) with TRBJ1-5; possible D gene TRBD1, 6 bases. This sequence originates from a woman aged 18-29 years with acute COVID-19. CDR3 DNA: TGTGCCAGCAGCCCCGACAGGTTTCAGCCCCAGCATTTT. It encodes CASSPDRFQPQHF.